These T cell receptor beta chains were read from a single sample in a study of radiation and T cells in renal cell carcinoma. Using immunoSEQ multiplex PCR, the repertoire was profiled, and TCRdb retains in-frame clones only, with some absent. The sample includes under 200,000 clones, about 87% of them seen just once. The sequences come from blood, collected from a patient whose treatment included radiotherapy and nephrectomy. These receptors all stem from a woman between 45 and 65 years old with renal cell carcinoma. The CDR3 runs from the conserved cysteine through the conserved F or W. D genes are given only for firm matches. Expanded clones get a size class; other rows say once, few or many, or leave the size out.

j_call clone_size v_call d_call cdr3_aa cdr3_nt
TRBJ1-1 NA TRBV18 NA CASSPQSRSNTEAFF TGTGCCAGCTCACCACAGTCCAGATCTAACACTGAAGCTTTCTTT
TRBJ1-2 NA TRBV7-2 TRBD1 CASSFPGTGYGYTF TGTGCCAGCAGCTTCCCCGGGACAGGGTATGGCTACACCTTC
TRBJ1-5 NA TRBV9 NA CASSPLPSGDQPQHF TGTGCCAGCAGCCCCCTCCCCTCTGGAGATCAGCCCCAGCATTTT
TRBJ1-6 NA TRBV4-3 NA CASSQVRDSPLHF TGCGCCAGCAGCCAAGTCAGGGATTCACCCCTCCACTTT
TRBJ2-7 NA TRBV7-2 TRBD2 CASSFGGAVYEQYF TGTGCCAGCAGCTTCGGGGGGGCCGTTTACGAGCAGTACTTC
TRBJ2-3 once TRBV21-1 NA CASSARLAGGQFADTQYF TGTGCCAGCAGCGCGAGACTAGCGGGGGGGCAGTTTGCAGATACGCAGTATTTT
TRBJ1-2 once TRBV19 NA CASSTSAAGVFGYTF TGTGCCAGTAGTACTTCCGCCGCGGGGGTCTTTGGCTACACCTTC
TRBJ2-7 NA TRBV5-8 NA CASSSQGGPYEQYF TGTGCCAGCAGTTCACAGGGGGGGCCGTACGAGCAGTACTTC
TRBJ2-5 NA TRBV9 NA CASSVYGTGETQYF TGTGCCAGCAGCGTATATGGGACCGGAGAGACCCAGTACTTC
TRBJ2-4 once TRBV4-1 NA CASSPLAGLIAKNIQYF TGCGCCAGCAGCCCCCTGGCGGGCTTAATAGCCAAAAACATTCAGTACTTC
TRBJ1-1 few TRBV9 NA CASSVGDTEAFF TGTGCCAGCAGCGTAGGGGACACTGAAGCTTTCTTT
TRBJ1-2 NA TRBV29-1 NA CSVGEGMNYGYTF TGCAGCGTTGGGGAAGGGATGAACTATGGCTACACCTTC
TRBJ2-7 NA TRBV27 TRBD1 CASSRASRTGVSYEQYF TGTGCCAGCAGCCGCGCTTCGCGGACAGGAGTTTCCTACGAGCAGTACTTC
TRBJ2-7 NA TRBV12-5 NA CASGLKGAYEQYF TGTGCTAGTGGTTTGAAGGGCGCCTACGAGCAGTACTTC
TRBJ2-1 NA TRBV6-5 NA CASSYSNRRGTEQFF TGTGCCAGCAGTTACTCGAATCGACGGGGAACCGAGCAGTTCTTC
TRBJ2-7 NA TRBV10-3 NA CAISDSGGVQYF TGTGCCATCAGTGATTCAGGAGGAGTCCAGTACTTC
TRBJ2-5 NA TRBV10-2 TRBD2 CASSIAGRETQYF TGCGCCAGCAGTATAGCGGGGAGGGAGACCCAGTACTTC
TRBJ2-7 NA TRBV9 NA CASSVGGGVSYEQYF TGTGCCAGCAGCGTAGGGGGCGGGGTGTCCTACGAGCAGTACTTC
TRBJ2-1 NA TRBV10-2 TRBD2 CASRRGGFYNEQFF TGCGCCAGCCGCCGGGGGGGCTTCTACAATGAGCAGTTCTTC
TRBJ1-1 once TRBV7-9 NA CASSASQGTLMNTEAFF TGTGCCAGCAGCGCAAGTCAGGGGACCCTTATGAACACTGAAGCTTTCTTT
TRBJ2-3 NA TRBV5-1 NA CASMAAGADTQYF TGCGCCAGCATGGCAGCCGGGGCAGATACGCAGTATTTT
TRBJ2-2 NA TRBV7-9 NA CASSAASTGELFF TGTGCCAGCAGCGCGGCTTCTACCGGGGAGCTGTTTTTT
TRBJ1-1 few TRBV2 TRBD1 CASGPRGSEAFF TGTGCCAGCGGACCCAGGGGGAGTGAAGCTTTCTTT
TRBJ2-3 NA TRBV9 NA CASSRLGGTDTQYF TGTGCCAGCAGCCGACTAGGGGGGACAGATACGCAGTATTTT
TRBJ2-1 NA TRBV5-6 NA CASSLGGTPYNEQFF TGTGCCAGCAGCTTGGGTGGGACACCGTACAATGAGCAGTTCTTC
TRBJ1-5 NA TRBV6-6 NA CASSYSTRVSNQPQHF TGTGCCAGCAGTTACTCGACGAGGGTGAGCAATCAGCCCCAGCATTTT
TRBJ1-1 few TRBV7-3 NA CASSLQGSTEAFF TGTGCCAGCAGCTTACAAGGAAGCACTGAAGCTTTCTTT
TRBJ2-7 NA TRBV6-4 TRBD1 CASREFDRGPYEQYF TGTGCCAGCAGAGAATTTGACAGGGGACCCTACGAGCAGTACTTC
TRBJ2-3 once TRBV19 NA CASSGPTDTQYF TGTGCCAGTAGTGGGCCGACAGATACGCAGTATTTT
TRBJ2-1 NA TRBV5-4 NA CASSLVASRNEQFF TGTGCCAGCAGCTTGGTAGCCAGTAGGAATGAGCAGTTCTTC
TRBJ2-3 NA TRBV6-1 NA CASRLSLDTQYF TGTGCCAGCAGGCTGTCTTTAGATACGCAGTATTTT
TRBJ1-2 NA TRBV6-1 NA CASSEEGVGGYTF TGTGCCAGCAGTGAAGAGGGAGTCGGGGGCTACACCTTC
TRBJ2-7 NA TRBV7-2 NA CASSLTYEQYF TGTGCCAGCAGCTTGACCTACGAGCAGTACTTC
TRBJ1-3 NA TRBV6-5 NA CASSYSRGGTGNTIYF TGTGCCAGCAGTTACAGCCGGGGGGGCACTGGAAACACCATATATTTT
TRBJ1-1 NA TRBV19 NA CATRSAGGQLRTEAFF TGTGCCACCAGGTCGGCCGGGGGGCAACTTCGCACTGAAGCTTTCTTT
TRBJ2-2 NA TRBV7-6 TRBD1 CASSPSTGGFTGELFF TGTGCCAGCAGCCCGTCGACAGGGGGCTTCACCGGGGAGCTGTTTTTT
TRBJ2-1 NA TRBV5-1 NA CASSLGASTNEQFF TGCGCCAGCAGCTTGGGAGCTTCGACGAATGAGCAGTTCTTC
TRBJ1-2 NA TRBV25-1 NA CASSEPGPHGYTF TGTGCCAGCAGTGAACCGGGCCCCCATGGCTACACCTTC
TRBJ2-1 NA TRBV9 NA CASSWGDNEQFF TGTGCCAGCAGCTGGGGGGACAATGAGCAGTTCTTC
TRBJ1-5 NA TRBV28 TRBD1 CASSRTGGRNQPQHF TGTGCCAGCAGTCGTACAGGGGGCCGGAATCAGCCCCAGCATTTT
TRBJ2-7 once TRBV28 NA CASRFRVGGEQYF TGTGCCAGCAGATTCAGGGTTGGTGGCGAGCAGTACTTC